The entry that follows covers one TCR beta chain sequence. Antigen: not known. The record originates from a study of monozygotic twins with inflammatory bowel disease. Study findings and constraints: Versus healthy twins, IBD patients showed fewer clonotypes shared with others, especially with disease activity.

Across eight separate reactions for each sample, cDNA was made. Using TCRalpha and TCRbeta cDNA, the researchers carried out two nested PCRs that lasted around 15 and 9 cycles. TCRdb re-called the 5' RACE reads and gives one entry per CDR3 protein, without DNA. Found here are under 200,000 distinct CDR3 sequences; the top ten clones hold approximately 3%. This CDR3 is 15 amino acids long. Germline CDR1 reads MGHRA; CDR2 reads YSYEKL. The receptor's source is a human donor with ulcerative colitis or Crohn's disease, or a healthy co-twin of an affected twin (not recorded which). Sequenced input: blood. The rearrangement joins TRBV4-1 to TRBJ2-1; TCRdb calls TRBD2, which cannot be checked without DNA. The chain's CDR3 is CASSQVRRGMGEQFF.